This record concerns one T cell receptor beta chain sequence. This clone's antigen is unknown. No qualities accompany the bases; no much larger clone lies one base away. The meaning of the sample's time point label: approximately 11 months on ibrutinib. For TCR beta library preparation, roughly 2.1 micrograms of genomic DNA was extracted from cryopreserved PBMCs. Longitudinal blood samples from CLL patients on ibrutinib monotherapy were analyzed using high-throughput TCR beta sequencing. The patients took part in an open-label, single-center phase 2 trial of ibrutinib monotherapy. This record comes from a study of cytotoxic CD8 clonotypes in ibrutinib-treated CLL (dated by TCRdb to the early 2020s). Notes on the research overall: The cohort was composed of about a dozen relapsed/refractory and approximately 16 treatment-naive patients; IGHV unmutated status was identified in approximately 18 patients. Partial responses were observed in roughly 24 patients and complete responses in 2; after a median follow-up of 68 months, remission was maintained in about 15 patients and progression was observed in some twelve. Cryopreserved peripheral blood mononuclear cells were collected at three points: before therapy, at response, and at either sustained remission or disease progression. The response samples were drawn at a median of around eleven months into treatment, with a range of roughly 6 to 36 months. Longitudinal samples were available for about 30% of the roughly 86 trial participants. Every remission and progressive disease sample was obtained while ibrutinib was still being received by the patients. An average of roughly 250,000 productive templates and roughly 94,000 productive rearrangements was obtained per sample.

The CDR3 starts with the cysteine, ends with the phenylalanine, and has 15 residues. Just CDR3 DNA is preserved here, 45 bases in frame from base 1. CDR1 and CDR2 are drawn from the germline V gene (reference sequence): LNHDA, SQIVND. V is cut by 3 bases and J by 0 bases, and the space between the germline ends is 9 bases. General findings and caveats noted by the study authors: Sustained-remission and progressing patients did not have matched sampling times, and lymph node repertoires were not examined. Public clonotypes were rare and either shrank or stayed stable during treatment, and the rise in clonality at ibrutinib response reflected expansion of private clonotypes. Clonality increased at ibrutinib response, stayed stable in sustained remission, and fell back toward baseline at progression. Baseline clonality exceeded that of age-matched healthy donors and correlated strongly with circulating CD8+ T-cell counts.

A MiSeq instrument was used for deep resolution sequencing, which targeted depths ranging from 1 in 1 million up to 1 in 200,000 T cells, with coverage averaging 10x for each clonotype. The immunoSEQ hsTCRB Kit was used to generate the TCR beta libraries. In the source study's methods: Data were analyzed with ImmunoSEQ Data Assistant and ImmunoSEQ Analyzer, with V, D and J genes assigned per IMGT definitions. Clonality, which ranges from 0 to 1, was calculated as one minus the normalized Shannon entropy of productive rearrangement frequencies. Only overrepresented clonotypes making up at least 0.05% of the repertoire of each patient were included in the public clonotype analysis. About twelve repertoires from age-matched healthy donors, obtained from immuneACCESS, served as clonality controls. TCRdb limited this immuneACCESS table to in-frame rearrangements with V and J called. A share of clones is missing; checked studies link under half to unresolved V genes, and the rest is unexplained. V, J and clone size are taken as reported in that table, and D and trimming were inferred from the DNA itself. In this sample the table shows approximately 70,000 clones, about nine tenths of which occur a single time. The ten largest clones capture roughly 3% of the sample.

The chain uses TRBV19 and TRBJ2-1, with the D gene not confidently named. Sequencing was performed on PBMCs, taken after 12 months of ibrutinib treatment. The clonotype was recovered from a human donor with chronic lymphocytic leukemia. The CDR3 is CASSIKGGSYNEQFF. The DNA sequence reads TGTGCCAGTAGTATCAAGGGCGGCTCCTACAATGAGCAGTTCTTC.